Listed below are T cell receptor beta chains from one sample, sequenced in a study of blood T cell repertoires in COVID-19. Data came from immunoSEQ multiplex PCR; TCRdb stores just in-frame clones and leaves some out. The sample holds some 160,000 clones, more than 75% seen once. The sample was peripheral blood. The receptors stem from a young man with COVID-19, enrolled during active disease. The CDR3 runs from the conserved cysteine through the conserved F or W. The order of the fields is J gene, D gene, V gene, CDR3 DNA, CDR3 protein. The D gene is left open where the match is weak.

j_call: TRBJ2-1
d_call: TRBD1
v_call: TRBV5-4
cdr3_nt: TGTGCCAGCAGCTTAAACAGGGGGCTTTCTGAGCAGTTCTTC
cdr3_aa: CASSLNRGLSEQFF

j_call: TRBJ2-7
d_call: TRBD2
v_call: TRBV3-1/TRBV3-2
cdr3_nt: TGTGCCAGCAGCCCCCCCTTTAGCGGGAGAGGGTACGAGCAGTACTTC
cdr3_aa: CASSPPFSGRGYEQYF

j_call: TRBJ2-7
d_call: -
v_call: TRBV29-1
cdr3_nt: TGCAGCGGTCGTCAGGGGCCGTACGAGCAGTACTTC
cdr3_aa: CSGRQGPYEQYF

j_call: TRBJ1-2
d_call: -
v_call: TRBV14
cdr3_nt: TGTGCCAGCAGCCTGGGGGGACCCTTCTATGGCTACACCTTC
cdr3_aa: CASSLGGPFYGYTF

j_call: TRBJ2-3
d_call: TRBD1
v_call: TRBV27
cdr3_nt: TGTGCCAGCAGTTTTCGGGACAGGAGCACAGATACGCAGTATTTT
cdr3_aa: CASSFRDRSTDTQYF

j_call: TRBJ2-3
d_call: -
v_call: TRBV28
cdr3_nt: TGTGCCAGCAGTCCAGAGGCGGGATTAATCAAGGCAGATACGCAGTATTTT
cdr3_aa: CASSPEAGLIKADTQYF

j_call: TRBJ1-2
d_call: -
v_call: TRBV2
cdr3_nt: TGTGCCAGCAGTGAGGTAGTCAGGGCCGTCGGATACTATGGCTACACCTTC
cdr3_aa: CASSEVVRAVGYYGYTF

j_call: TRBJ1-1
d_call: -
v_call: TRBV7-9
cdr3_nt: TGTGCCACCCCGGCGGAGGTCTACAAGAAAATGAACACTGAAGCTTTCTTT
cdr3_aa: CATPAEVYKKMNTEAFF

j_call: TRBJ2-2
d_call: -
v_call: TRBV7-2
cdr3_nt: TGTGCCAGCAGCCTTCCGAACACCGGGGAGCTGTTTTTT
cdr3_aa: CASSLPNTGELFF

j_call: TRBJ2-3
d_call: -
v_call: TRBV15
cdr3_nt: TGTGCCACCAGCGTCCTCGCTAGGACAGCTACAACGCAGTATTTT
cdr3_aa: CATSVLARTATTQYF

j_call: TRBJ2-1
d_call: TRBD2
v_call: TRBV11-3
cdr3_nt: TGTGCCAGCAGTCCGGGGAGACTAGCGGGAGAAAATGAGCAGTTCTTC
cdr3_aa: CASSPGRLAGENEQFF

j_call: TRBJ2-7
d_call: -
v_call: TRBV3-1/TRBV3-2
cdr3_nt: TGTGCCAGCAGCCAGGGGGACACCTACGAGCAGTACTTC
cdr3_aa: CASSQGDTYEQYF

j_call: TRBJ2-1
d_call: TRBD2
v_call: TRBV6-6
cdr3_nt: TGTGCCAGCAGTCCCTTGGGACTAGCGGGATCGTACAATGAGCAGTTCTTC
cdr3_aa: CASSPLGLAGSYNEQFF

j_call: TRBJ2-1
d_call: TRBD2
v_call: TRBV13
cdr3_nt: TGTGCCAGCAGCTTAAGTATCGCGGCTAGCGGGAGTAGTGAGCAGTTCTTC
cdr3_aa: CASSLSIAASGSSEQFF

j_call: TRBJ1-6
d_call: -
v_call: TRBV30
cdr3_nt: TGTGCCTGGGCCGCCGGAGGGGATAATTCACCCCTCCACTTT
cdr3_aa: CAWAAGGDNSPLHF

j_call: TRBJ2-7
d_call: TRBD1
v_call: TRBV10-3
cdr3_nt: TGTGCCATCAGTCAGACAGGGGACGAGCAGTACTTC
cdr3_aa: CAISQTGDEQYF

j_call: TRBJ2-3
d_call: -
v_call: TRBV13
cdr3_nt: TGTGCCAGCAGCGACTCCGGGGGCACAGATACGCAGTATTTT
cdr3_aa: CASSDSGGTDTQYF